This T cell receptor (beta chain) was recovered during a study of control samples from healthy donors and cancer patients. Some clones are missing from TCRdb's copy, which holds only in-frame ones; the method was immunoSEQ multiplex PCR. This table has hundreds of thousands of clones, roughly four fifths appearing once. Remarks on this clone: Other DNA sequences in this specimen translate into the identical CDR3.

This CDR3 comprises 14 residues. Germline loops: CDR1 LGHDT, CDR2 YNNKEL (reference sequence). J was trimmed by 9 bases and V by 1 base; bases with no gene match: 8. The gene calls are TRBV3-1 (or the pseudogene TRBV3-2) and TRBJ1-1; 7 nucleotides match TRBD1. The sequencing input was PBMCs. This clonotype originated in a woman in her sixties or seventies with lung cancer. CDR3 sequence reads: CASSQGQGNAKAFF. The CDR3 nucleotides are TGTGCCAGCAGCCAAGGACAGGGAAATGCAAAAGCTTTCTTT.